A single sample gave rise to the 16 T cell receptor beta chains below, sequenced in a study of CD8 T cells in ankylosing spondylitis. TCRdb fed the 5' RACE reads into MiXCR, producing one record per CDR3 protein. The profile shows some 240,000 distinct CDR3 sequences, about 18% of them singletons. The sample comprised blood, either unsorted or a sorted T cell fraction (not recorded which). The receptors derive from a male donor with ankylosing spondylitis or in good health (not recorded which).

V and J are TRBV29-1 and TRBJ1-1, with D possibly TRBD1 on 6 matching bases. The V end was cut by 5 bases, the J end by 1 base, with 8 bases between. Germline V gene lookup returns CDR1 SQVTM and CDR2 ANQGSEA. The CDR3 runs 12 residues. The CDR3 spells CSVFRGNTEAFF. The CDR3 DNA reads TGCAGCGTTTTCAGGGGGAACACTGAAGCTTTCTTT.

This clonotype was found a few times. The chain employs TRBV7-6 and TRBJ2-5, with 9 bases identical to TRBD2. The ends lost 8 bases at V and 5 bases at J; junction bases unmatched: 15. Germline loops: CDR1 SGHVS, CDR2 FNYEAQ. This CDR3 region has 16 residues. This chain's CDR3 is CASRAGGPLVSETQYF. The CDR3 bases are TGTGCCAGCCGGGCGGGAGGGCCTTTGGTGTCGGAGACCCAGTACTTC.

This clonotype was seen repeatedly, ten times or more. The chain employs TRBV6-5 and TRBJ2-1, with 7 bases lining up with TRBD2. Looked up from germline, CDR1 is MNHEY and CDR2 is SVGAGI. V was clipped by 2 bases and J by 0 bases; unmatched bases: 4. CDR3 length: 16 amino acids. The CDR3 sequence is CASSYPVAGSYNEQFF. CDR3 nucleotides: TGTGCCAGCAGTTACCCCGTAGCGGGCTCCTACAATGAGCAGTTCTTC.

The V gene is TRBV5-6, the J gene TRBJ2-1; no firm D call. CDR3 length equals 16 residues. V was trimmed by 0 bases and J by 0 bases, leaving 10 bases between them. Germline CDR1 and CDR2: SGHDT and YYEEEE. The CDR3 reads CASSLGGVGSYNEQFF. CDR3 in DNA: TGTGCCAGCAGCTTGGGTGGGGTTGGCTCCTACAATGAGCAGTTCTTC.

CDR3 coding DNA: TGTGCCAGCAGTTTAGAGTACGAGAGAGCGAACTATGGCTACACCTTC. It yields the protein CASSLEYERANYGYTF. The gene calls are TRBV12-3 or TRBV12-4 and TRBJ1-2; no clear D. The length of the CDR3 is 16 residues. Between the trimmed V and J ends, which lost 1 base and 2 bases, there was a span of 14 bases.

This clonotype was detected a few times. The chain recombines TRBV24-1 with TRBJ1-2, with D perhaps TRBD1 (5 bases). Germline CDR1 is KGHDR and CDR2 is SFDVKD. Trimming took 4 bases from V and 4 from J, leaving 12 bases between them. There are 14 residues in the CDR3. The CDR3 bases are TGTGCCACCAGTGACCTCGACAGAATCTATGGCTACACCTTC. This translates into CATSDLDRIYGYTF.

The rearrangement links TRBV6-2 or TRBV6-3 to TRBJ2-1; the match to TRBD1 covers 10 bases. The V gene end was trimmed by 7 bases and the J gene end by 7 bases; junction bases not matched to a gene: 13. CDR3 length equals 16 residues. In germline, CDR1 is MNHEY, CDR2 SVGEGT. Here the CDR3 DNA reads TGTGCCAGCATTCCGGGTGGGGACAGGGGAGGAAATGAGCAGTTCTTC. Its protein is CASIPGGDRGGNEQFF.

The chain carries TRBV29-1 and TRBJ2-7; 7 positions match TRBD1. This CDR3 is built from 12 residues. Germline assignment: CDR1 SQVTM and CDR2 ANQGSEA. The V segment lost 6 bases and the J segment 3 bases; nucleotides outside the gene matches: 5. The DNA for the CDR3 is TGCAGCGTGGCCCGGGACAGCTACGAGCAGTACTTC. It specifies CSVARDSYEQYF.

The J gene is TRBJ2-2, the V gene TRBV5-1; D ambiguous. The V end lost 0 bases, the J end lost 3 bases, and 6 bases lay between the germline ends. The CDR3 is 14 residues long. CDR1 is SGHRS, CDR2 YFSETQ, per germline. The CDR3 DNA follows: TGCGCCAGCAGCTTGGTAGTAGACACCGGGGAGCTGTTTTTT. As protein: CASSLVVDTGELFF.

This clonotype was seen more than once but under ten times. The chain links TRBV20-1 to TRBJ1-1, with a weak D call TRBD1 (5 bases). Trimming removed 3 bases from V and 4 bases from J, with 18 bases in between. The germline V gene has CDR1 DFQATT and CDR2 SNEGSKA (reference sequence). This CDR3 region has 15 residues. Here the CDR3 reads CSARGRATGGTEAFF. The CDR3 DNA reads TGCAGTGCTAGGGGGAGGGCAACAGGTGGCACTGAAGCTTTCTTT.

This clonotype was seen a few times. J is TRBJ2-1 and V is TRBV27, with D uncertain. With 2 bases removed from V and 8 bases from J, the gap between germline ends came to 16 bases. Germline V gives CDR1 MNHEY, CDR2 SMNVEV (reference sequence). The CDR3 totals 15 residues. CDR3 sequence reads: CASSLMGIMFYEQFF. The CDR3 nucleotides are TGTGCCAGCAGTTTAATGGGTATCATGTTCTATGAGCAGTTCTTC.

This clonotype has more than one count but fewer than ten. The chain joins TRBV3-1 to TRBJ2-7; possibly TRBD2 for D (6 bases). Looked up from germline, CDR1 is LGHDT and CDR2 is YNNKEL (reference sequence). Trimming took off 1 base at V and 0 bases at J, with 10 bases between the two ends. The CDR3 totals 15 residues. Here the CDR3 DNA reads TGTGCCAGCAGCCAAGGTTGGGGGGACTCCTACGAGCAGTACTTC. Residues: CASSQGWGDSYEQYF.

The chain employs TRBV6-1 and TRBJ2-2, with D perhaps matching TRBD1 or TRBD2 (7 bases each). Trimming left V 7 bases short and J 4 bases short, with 16 bases between. The germline V gene has CDR1 MNHNS and CDR2 SASEGT. This CDR3 is 15 amino acids long. CDR3 loop: CASTITGEGTGELFF. The DNA of the CDR3 is TGTGCCAGCACAATAACAGGGGAGGGCACCGGGGAGCTGTTTTTT.

This clonotype was recorded a few times. The chain joins TRBV9 to TRBJ2-1; D unclear. Trimming stripped 0 bases from V and 2 bases from J, with 3 bases between. Germline CDR1 is SGDLS and CDR2 is YYNGEE. CDR3 length: 13 residues. This CDR3 reads CASSVGPYNEQFF. The CDR3 coding sequence is TGTGCCAGCAGCGTAGGTCCCTACAATGAGCAGTTCTTC.

The chain uses TRBV25-1 and TRBJ2-1; 12 positions agree with TRBD2. J lost 11 bases, V lost 1 base, and 9 bases had no gene match. From germline, CDR1 is MGHDK and CDR2 SYGVNS. The CDR3 loop spans 16 amino acids. Written as DNA, the CDR3 is TGTGCCAGCAGTGAATCCCCGAGACTAGCGGGAGAAAAGCAGTTCTTC. It encodes CASSESPRLAGEKQFF.

V usage is TRBV20-1 and J usage is TRBJ2-7; D not resolved. The CDR3 loop spans 12 amino acids. Trimming left V 5 bases short and J 1 base short, with 9 bases between. The germline gives CDR1 DFQATT, CDR2 SNEGSKA (reference sequence). The CDR3 sequence is CSAVGWSYEQYF. The CDR3, as DNA: TGCAGTGCTGTCGGCTGGTCCTACGAGCAGTACTTC.